One T cell receptor beta chain is described in this entry. How the authors handled the data: Using reference gene primer amplification, nucleated cell counts were estimated. The assay was immunoSEQ multiplex PCR, and TCRdb's table has in-frame clones only and misses some. V, J and clone size derive from that table, while D and trimming were established from the DNA sequence. The sample yields about 120,000 clones, 75% to 90% seen once. The V and J ends lost 4 bases and 8 bases, in that order; junction bases with no gene match: 13. Germline CDR1 is KGHDR and CDR2 is SFDVKD. This CDR3 spans 16 amino acids. This sample is part of a study of blood T cell repertoires in COVID-19.

The chain uses TRBV24-1 and TRBJ2-1, with TRBD1 matching over 7 bases. This receptor was identified in a man in his 70s with active or convalescent COVID-19. Sequenced: peripheral blood. The chain's CDR3 is CATSDPGGWQGDEQFF. The CDR3 DNA follows: TGTGCCACCAGTGACCCGGGTGGCTGGCAGGGGGATGAGCAGTTCTTC.